This T cell receptor (beta chain) was found in a study of cytomegalovirus exposure and HLA in healthy donors. Turning to the study itself: Falling in the Caucasian-associated ancestry cluster were about four fifths of approximately 400 genotyped donors.

Amplification used 60 Vbeta primers and 13 Jbeta primers. TCRdb's table, derived via immunoSEQ multiplex PCR, lists solely in-frame clones and lacks some. The sample contains some 130,000 clones, 80% of which appear only once. The sample comprised PBMCs. This sequence originates from a man aged 30 to 45 in good health and CMV-seronegative.

CDR3 sequence: CASSLQGQGARSPLHF. The DNA for the CDR3 is TGTGCCAGCAGCCTACAGGGGCAGGGGGCGCGGTCACCCCTCCACTTT. The gene calls are TRBV7-2 and TRBJ1-6; 8 nucleotides agree with TRBD1. The CDR3 runs to 16 residues. V trimming: 5 bases; J trimming: 10 bases; junction bases outside the gene matches: 13. Per the germline V gene, CDR1 is SGHTA and CDR2 is FQGNSA.